This TCR beta chain emerged from a study of T cells in Graves' hyperthyroidism and ophthalmopathy. Findings and limits, study-wide: In the analysis, a 13 V-J model separated ophthalmopathy from stable hyperthyroidism.

Researchers amplified the TCR beta CDR3 regions from RNA transcripts. The primer set for the first-round RT-PCR of the TCR CDR3 was HTBI. TCRdb passed the multiplex PCR reads through MiXCR, listing each CDR3 protein once. The sample has roughly 500,000 distinct CDR3 sequences; over 35% are singletons. Exclusion of patients followed from uncontrolled infection, other autoimmune disease, pregnancy or lactation. Each diagnosis drew on symptoms, thyroxine, TRAb, thyroid ultrasound and orbital computed tomography findings. Germline-derived CDR1 and CDR2 are SEHNR and FQNEAQ (reference sequence). CDR3 size: 17 residues. V dropped 3 bases and J dropped 0 bases, with 12 bases sitting between them. As regards this clonotype: Its specificity is not known.

The genes are TRBV7-9 and TRBJ2-6; D gene uncertain. This TCR was recovered from an adult woman with Graves' disease, either hyperthyroidism or ophthalmopathy (not recorded which). Source material: peripheral blood or thyroid tissue (not recorded which). The CDR3 reads CASSFPASFSGANVLTF. CDR3 nucleotides: TGTGCCAGCAGCTTCCCCGCCTCATTCTCTGGGGCCAACGTCCTGACTTTC. Full variable domain (missing parts from reference TRBV7-9 and TRBJ2-6): DTGVSQNPRHKITKRGQNVTFRCDPISEHNRLYWYRQTLGQGPEFLTYFQNEAQLEKSRLLSDRFSAERPKGSFSTLEIQRTEQGDSAMYLCASSFPASFSGANVLTFGAGSRLTVL.